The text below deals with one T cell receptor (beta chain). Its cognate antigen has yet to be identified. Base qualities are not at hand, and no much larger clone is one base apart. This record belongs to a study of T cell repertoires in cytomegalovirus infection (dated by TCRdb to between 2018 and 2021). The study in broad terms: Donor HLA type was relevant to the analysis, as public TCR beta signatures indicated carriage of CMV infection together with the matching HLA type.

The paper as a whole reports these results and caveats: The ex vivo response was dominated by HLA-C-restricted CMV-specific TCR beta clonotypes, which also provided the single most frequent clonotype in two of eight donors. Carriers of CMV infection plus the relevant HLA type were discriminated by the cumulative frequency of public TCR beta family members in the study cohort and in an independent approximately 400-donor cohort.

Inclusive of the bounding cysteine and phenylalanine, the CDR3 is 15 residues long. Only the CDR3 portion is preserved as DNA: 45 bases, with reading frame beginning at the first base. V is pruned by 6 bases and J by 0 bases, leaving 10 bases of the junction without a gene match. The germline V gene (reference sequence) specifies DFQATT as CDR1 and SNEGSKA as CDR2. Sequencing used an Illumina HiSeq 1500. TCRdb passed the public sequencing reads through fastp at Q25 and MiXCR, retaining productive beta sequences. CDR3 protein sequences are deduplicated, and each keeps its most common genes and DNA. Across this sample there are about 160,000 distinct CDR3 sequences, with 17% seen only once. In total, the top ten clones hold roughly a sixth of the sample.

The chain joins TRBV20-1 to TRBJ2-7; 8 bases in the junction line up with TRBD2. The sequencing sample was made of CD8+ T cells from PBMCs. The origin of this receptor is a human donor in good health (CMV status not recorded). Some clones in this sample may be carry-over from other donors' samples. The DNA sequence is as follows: TGCAGTGCAGAAGGTTTTAGCGGGGCCTCCTACGAGCAGTACTTC. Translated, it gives CSAEGFSGASYEQYF.